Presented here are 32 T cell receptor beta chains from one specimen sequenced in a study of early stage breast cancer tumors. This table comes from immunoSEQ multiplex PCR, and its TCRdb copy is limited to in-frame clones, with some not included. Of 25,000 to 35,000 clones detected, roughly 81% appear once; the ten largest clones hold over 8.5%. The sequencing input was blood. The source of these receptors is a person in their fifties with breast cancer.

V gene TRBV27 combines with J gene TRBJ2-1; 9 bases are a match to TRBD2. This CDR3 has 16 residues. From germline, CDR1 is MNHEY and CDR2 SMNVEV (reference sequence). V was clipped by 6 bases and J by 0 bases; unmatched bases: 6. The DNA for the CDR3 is TGTGCCAGCAGCTTTCTTAGCGGGAGCTCCTACAATGAGCAGTTCTTC. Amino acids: CASSFLSGSSYNEQFF.

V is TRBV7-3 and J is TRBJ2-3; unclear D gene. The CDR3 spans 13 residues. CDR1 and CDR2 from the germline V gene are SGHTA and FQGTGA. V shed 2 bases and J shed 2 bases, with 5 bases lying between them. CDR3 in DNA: TGTGCCAGCAGCTTAGATCCCACAGATACGCAGTATTTT. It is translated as CASSLDPTDTQYF. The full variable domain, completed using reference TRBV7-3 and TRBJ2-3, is GAGVSQTPSNKVTEKGKYVELRCDPISGHTALYWYRQSLGQGPEFLIYFQGTGAADDSGLPNDRFFAVRPEGSVSTLKIQRTERGDSAVYLCASSLDPTDTQYFGPGTRLTVL.

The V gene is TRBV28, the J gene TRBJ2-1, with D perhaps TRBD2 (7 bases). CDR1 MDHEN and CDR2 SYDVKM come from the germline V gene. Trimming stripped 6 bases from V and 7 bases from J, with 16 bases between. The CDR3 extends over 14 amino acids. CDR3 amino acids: CASSLPGGPNEQFF. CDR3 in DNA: TGTGCCAGCAGCTTACCGGGGGGCCCTAATGAGCAGTTCTTC.

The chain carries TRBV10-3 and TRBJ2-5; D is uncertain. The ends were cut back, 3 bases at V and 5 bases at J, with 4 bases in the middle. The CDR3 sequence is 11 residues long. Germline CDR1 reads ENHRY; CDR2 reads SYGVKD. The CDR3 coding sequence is TGTGCCATCAGTGACGATGAGACCCAGTACTTC. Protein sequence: CAISDDETQYF.

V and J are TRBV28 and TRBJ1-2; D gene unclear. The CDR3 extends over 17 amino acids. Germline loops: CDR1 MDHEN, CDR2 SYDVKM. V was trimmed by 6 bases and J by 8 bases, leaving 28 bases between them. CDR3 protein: CASSLIGDDPPLMGYTF. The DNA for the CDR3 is TGTGCCAGCAGCCTAATCGGGGATGATCCCCCCTTAATGGGCTACACCTTC.

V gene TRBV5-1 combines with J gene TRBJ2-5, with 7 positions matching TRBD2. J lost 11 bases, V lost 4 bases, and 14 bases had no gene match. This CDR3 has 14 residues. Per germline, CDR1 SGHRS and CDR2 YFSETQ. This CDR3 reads CASSREGLPPGQYF. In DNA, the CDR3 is TGCGCCAGCAGCAGGGAGGGACTCCCCCCCGGGCAGTACTTC.

The chain's CDR3 is CASSQDPRSTNEKLFF. The CDR3 DNA reads as TGCGCCAGCAGCCAAGATCCACGGTCAACTAATGAAAAACTGTTTTTT. This sequence joins TRBV4-1 and TRBJ1-4; D gene unclear. Germline loops: CDR1 MGHRA, CDR2 YSYEKL. The CDR3 runs 16 residues. Trimming left V 0 bases short and J 0 bases short, with 8 bases between.

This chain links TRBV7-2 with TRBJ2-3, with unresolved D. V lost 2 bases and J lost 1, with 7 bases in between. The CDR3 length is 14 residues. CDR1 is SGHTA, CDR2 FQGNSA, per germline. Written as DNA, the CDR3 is TGTGCCAGCAGCTTACTTGGGGGCACAGATACGCAGTATTTT. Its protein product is CASSLLGGTDTQYF.

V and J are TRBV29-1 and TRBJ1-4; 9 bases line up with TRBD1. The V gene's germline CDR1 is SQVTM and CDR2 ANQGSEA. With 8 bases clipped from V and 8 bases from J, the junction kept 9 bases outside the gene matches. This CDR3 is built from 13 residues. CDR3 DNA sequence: TGCAGCTCGAGGACAGGGGCCGGGGAAAAACTGTTTTTT. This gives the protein CSSRTGAGEKLFF.

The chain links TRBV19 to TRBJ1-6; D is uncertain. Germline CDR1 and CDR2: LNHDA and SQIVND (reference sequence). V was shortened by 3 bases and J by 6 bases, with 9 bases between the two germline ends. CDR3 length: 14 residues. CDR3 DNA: TGTGCCAGTAGTATTTTTAACAGTAATTCACCCCTCCACTTT. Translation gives CASSIFNSNSPLHF.

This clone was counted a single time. CDR3 DNA sequence: TGTGCCAGCTCAGGACGCGGGAGGGCCGTAGCAGATACGCAGTATTTT. It specifies CASSGRGRAVADTQYF. The rearrangement links TRBV18 to TRBJ2-3, with 9 bases fitting TRBD2. V shed 5 bases and J 4 bases; nucleotides not matched to a gene: 10. The CDR3 spans 16 residues. Germline values: CDR1 KGHSH, CDR2 LQKENI.

CDR3 in amino acids: CASSINSPRTDTQYF. As DNA, the CDR3 is TGTGCCAGTAGTATAAACAGCCCTCGCACAGATACGCAGTATTTT. The chain combines TRBV19 with TRBJ2-3; D is unresolved. V was trimmed by 2 bases and J by 1 base, leaving 10 bases between them. This CDR3 is built from 15 residues. CDR1 is LNHDA, CDR2 SQIVND, per germline (reference sequence).

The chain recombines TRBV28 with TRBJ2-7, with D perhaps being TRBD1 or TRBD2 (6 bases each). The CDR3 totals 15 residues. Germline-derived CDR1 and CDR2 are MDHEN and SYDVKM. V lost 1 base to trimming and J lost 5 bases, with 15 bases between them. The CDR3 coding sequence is TGTGCCAGCAGTTTATTTACTAGGGGGGCGGACGAGCAGTACTTC. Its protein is CASSLFTRGADEQYF.

The CDR3 sequence is CASSPTRTGVSGELFF. The CDR3, as DNA: TGTGCCAGCAGCCCAACTCGGACAGGGGTCTCCGGGGAGCTGTTTTTT. The chain combines TRBV9 with TRBJ2-2; 9 bases align to TRBD1. Germline CDR1 is SGDLS and CDR2 is YYNGEE. The CDR3 contains 16 residues. Trimming removed 4 bases from V and 6 bases from J; junction bases left unmatched: 10. The full variable domain, rest sourced from reference TRBV9 and TRBJ2-2, is DSGVTQTPKHLITATGQRVTLRCSPRSGDLSVYWYQQSLDQGLQFLIQYYNGEERAKGNILERFSAQQFPDLHSELNLSSLELGDSALYFCASSPTRTGVSGELFFGEGSRLTVL.

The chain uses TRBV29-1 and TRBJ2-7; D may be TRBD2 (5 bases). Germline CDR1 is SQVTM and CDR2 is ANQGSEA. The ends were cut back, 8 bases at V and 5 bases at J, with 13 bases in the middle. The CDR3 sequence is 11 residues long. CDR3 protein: CSIDYAHEQYF. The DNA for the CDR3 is TGCAGCATCGACTACGCTCACGAGCAGTACTTC.

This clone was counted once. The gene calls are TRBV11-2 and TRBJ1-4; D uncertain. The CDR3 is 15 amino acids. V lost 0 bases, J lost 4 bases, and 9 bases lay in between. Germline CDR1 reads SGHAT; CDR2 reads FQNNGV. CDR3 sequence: CASSLDLGYNEKLFF. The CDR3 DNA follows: TGTGCCAGCAGCTTAGATCTGGGGTATAATGAAAAACTGTTTTTT.

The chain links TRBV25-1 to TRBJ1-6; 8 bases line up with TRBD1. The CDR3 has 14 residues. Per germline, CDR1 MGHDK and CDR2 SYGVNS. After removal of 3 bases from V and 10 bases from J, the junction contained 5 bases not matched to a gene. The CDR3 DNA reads TGTGCCAGCAGTGAGCAGACAGGGGTATCACCCCTCCACTTT. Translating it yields CASSEQTGVSPLHF.

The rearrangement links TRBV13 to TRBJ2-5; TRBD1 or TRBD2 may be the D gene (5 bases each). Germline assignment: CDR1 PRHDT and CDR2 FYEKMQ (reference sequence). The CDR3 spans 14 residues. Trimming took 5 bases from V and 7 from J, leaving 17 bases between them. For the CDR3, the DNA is TGTGCCAGCAGCATCGGGTCTTCTGGGGGGACCCAGTACTTC. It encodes CASSIGSSGGTQYF.

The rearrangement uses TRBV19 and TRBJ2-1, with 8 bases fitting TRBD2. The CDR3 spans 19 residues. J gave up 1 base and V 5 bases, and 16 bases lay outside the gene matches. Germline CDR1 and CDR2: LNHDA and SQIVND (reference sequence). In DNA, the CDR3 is TGTGCCAGTAGTCCCCAGGGCGGGAGGAGGGTCTTATCCTACAATGAGCAGTTCTTC. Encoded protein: CASSPQGGRRVLSYNEQFF.

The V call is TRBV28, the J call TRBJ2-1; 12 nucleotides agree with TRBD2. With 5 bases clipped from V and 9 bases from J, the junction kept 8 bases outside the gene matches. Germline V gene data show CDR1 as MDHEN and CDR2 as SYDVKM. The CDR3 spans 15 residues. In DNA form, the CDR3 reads TGTGCCAGCAGTCCGCAACTAGCGGGAGGTGGTGAGCAGTTCTTC. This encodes CASSPQLAGGGEQFF.

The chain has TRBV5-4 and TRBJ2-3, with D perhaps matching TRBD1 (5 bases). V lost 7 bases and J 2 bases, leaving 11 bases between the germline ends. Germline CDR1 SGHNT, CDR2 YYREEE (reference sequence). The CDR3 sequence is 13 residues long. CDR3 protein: CASSPDNTDTQYF. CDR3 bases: TGTGCCAGCTCGCCGGACAACACAGATACGCAGTATTTT.

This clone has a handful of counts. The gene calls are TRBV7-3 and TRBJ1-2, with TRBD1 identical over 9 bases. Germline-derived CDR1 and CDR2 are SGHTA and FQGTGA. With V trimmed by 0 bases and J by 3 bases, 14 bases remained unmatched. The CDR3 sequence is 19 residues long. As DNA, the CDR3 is TGTGCCAGCAGCTTAACGCACTCTCTCGGGACAGGGAATGACTATGGCTACACCTTC. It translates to CASSLTHSLGTGNDYGYTF.

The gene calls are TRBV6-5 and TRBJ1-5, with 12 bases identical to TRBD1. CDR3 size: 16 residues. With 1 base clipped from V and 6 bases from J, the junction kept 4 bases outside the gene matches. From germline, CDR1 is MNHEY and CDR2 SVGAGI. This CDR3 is CASSYYGTGGGQPQHF. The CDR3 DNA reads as TGTGCCAGCAGTTACTACGGGACAGGGGGCGGTCAGCCCCAGCATTTT.

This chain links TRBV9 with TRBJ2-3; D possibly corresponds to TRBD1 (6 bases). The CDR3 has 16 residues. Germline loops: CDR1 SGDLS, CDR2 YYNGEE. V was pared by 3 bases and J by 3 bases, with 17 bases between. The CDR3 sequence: CASSATTGFGTDTQYF. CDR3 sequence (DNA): TGTGCCAGCAGCGCGACTACAGGGTTTGGGACAGATACGCAGTATTTT. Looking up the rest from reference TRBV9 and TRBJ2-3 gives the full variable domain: DSGVTQTPKHLITATGQRVTLRCSPRSGDLSVYWYQQSLDQGLQFLIQYYNGEERAKGNILERFSAQQFPDLHSELNLSSLELGDSALYFCASSATTGFGTDTQYFGPGTRLTVL.

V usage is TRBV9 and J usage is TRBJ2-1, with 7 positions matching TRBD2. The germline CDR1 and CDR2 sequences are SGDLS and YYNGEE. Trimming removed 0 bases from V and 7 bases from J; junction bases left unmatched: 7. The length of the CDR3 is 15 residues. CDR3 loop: CASSVAERGWNEQFF. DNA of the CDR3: TGTGCCAGCAGCGTAGCGGAGCGGGGCTGGAATGAGCAGTTCTTC.

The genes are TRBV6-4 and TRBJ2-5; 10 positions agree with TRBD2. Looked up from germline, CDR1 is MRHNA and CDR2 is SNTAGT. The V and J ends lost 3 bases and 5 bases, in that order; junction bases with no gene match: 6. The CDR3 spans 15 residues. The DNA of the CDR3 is TGTGCCAGCAGTGAAACCTCTAGCGGGAGTGAGACCCAGTACTTC. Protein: CASSETSSGSETQYF.

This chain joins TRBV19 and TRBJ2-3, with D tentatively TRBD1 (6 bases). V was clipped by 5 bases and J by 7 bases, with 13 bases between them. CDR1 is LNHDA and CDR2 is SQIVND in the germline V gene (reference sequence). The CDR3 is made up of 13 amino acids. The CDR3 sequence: CASSADRLNTQYF. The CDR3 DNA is TGTGCCAGTAGTGCCGACAGGCTGAATACGCAGTATTTT.

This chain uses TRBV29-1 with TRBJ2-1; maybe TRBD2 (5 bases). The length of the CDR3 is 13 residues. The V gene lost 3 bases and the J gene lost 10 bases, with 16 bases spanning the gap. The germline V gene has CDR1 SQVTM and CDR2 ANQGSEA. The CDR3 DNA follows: TGCAGCGTTGAGAGGGCAGGCCGACTCGAGCAGTTCTTC. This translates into CSVERAGRLEQFF.

Here the CDR3 DNA reads TGTGCCAGCATAGGACATTTAGCCAAAAACATTCAGTACTTC. It codes for CASIGHLAKNIQYF. The chain joins TRBV2 to TRBJ2-4; D perhaps matches TRBD1 (5 bases). CDR1 is SNHLY, CDR2 FYNNEI, per germline. The CDR3 is 14 residues long. The V and J ends lost 7 bases and 0 bases respectively, with 10 bases between them.

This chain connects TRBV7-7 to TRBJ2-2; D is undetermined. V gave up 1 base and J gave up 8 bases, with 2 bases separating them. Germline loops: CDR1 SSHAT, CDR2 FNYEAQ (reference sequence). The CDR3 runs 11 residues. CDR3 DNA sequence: TGTGCCAGCAGCTTAGAAGGGGAGCTGTTTTTT. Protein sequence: CASSLEGELFF.

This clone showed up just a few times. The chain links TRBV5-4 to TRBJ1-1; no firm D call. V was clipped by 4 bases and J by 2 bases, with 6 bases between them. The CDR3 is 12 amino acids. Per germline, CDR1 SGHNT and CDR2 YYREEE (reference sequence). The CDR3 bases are TGTGCCAGCAGCGCCAGTAACACTGAAGCTTTCTTT. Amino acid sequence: CASSASNTEAFF.

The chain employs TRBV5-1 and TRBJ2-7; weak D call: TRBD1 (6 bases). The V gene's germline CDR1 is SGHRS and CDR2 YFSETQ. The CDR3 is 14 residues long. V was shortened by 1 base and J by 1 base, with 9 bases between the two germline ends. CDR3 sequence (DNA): TGCGCCAGCAGCTTGTTGACAGGTTCCTACGAGCAGTACTTC. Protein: CASSLLTGSYEQYF.